The rows below give T cell receptor beta chains drawn from one sample of a study of shared clonotypes between healthy human individuals. Libraries were prepared by immunoSEQ multiplex PCR; TCRdb keeps only in-frame clonotypes and omits some of them. The data hold 2 million to 2.5 million clones, with 95% observed a single time. Sequenced material: naive CD4+ T cells sorted from blood. The receptors here all came from a man younger than 35 in good health. Both conserved end residues are part of each CDR3. The D gene is left open where the match is weak. Rows give clone size only sometimes, using once, few, many, or a class for an expanded clone.

j_gene: TRBJ1-1; len: 15; abundance: NA; v_gene: TRBV4-3; d_gene: NA; CDR3nt: TGCGCCAGCAGCCAAGGGGCTCTATTGAACACTGAAGCTTTCTTT; CDR3aa: CASSQGALLNTEAFF
j_gene: TRBJ2-3; len: 16; abundance: NA; v_gene: TRBV27; d_gene: TRBD2; CDR3nt: TGTGCCAGCAGGCCCCCTTCGCGGGGGATCACAGATACGCAGTATTTT; CDR3aa: CASRPPSRGITDTQYF
j_gene: TRBJ1-6; len: 15; abundance: once; v_gene: TRBV5-1; d_gene: NA; CDR3nt: TGCGCCAGCAGCCAAGGGTCTGACCCTAATTCACCCCTCCACTTT; CDR3aa: CASSQGSDPNSPLHF
j_gene: TRBJ1-5; len: 15; abundance: NA; v_gene: TRBV5-8; d_gene: TRBD1; CDR3nt: TGTGCCAGCAGCAGCGGACAGGTTGTAGATCAGCCCCAGCATTTT; CDR3aa: CASSSGQVVDQPQHF
j_gene: TRBJ1-5; len: 16; abundance: NA; v_gene: TRBV28; d_gene: TRBD1; CDR3nt: TGTGCCAGCAGCCCCCCAGGGGGCTTTGGCAATCAGCCCCAGCATTTT; CDR3aa: CASSPPGGFGNQPQHF
j_gene: TRBJ2-1; len: 13; abundance: NA; v_gene: TRBV10-3; d_gene: NA; CDR3nt: TGTGCCATCAGTCCAGCGAACTACAATGAGCAGTTCTTC; CDR3aa: CAISPANYNEQFF
j_gene: TRBJ2-7; len: 12; abundance: NA; v_gene: TRBV13; d_gene: NA; CDR3nt: TGTGCCAGCAGCTCTTATCCCTACGAGCAGTACTTC; CDR3aa: CASSSYPYEQYF
j_gene: TRBJ1-2; len: 15; abundance: NA; v_gene: TRBV28; d_gene: NA; CDR3nt: TGTGCCAGCAGTCCGGTAGGGGTAACCATGGGTGGCTACACCTTC; CDR3aa: CASSPVGVTMGGYTF
j_gene: TRBJ1-2; len: 14; abundance: NA; v_gene: TRBV7-9; d_gene: TRBD1; CDR3nt: TGTGCCAGCAGTAAGGGACAGCAGATCTATGGCTACACCTTC; CDR3aa: CASSKGQQIYGYTF
j_gene: TRBJ1-2; len: 13; abundance: few; v_gene: TRBV6-1; d_gene: NA; CDR3nt: TGTGCCAGCAGTGAAGGGGTTAACTATGGCTACACCTTC; CDR3aa: CASSEGVNYGYTF
j_gene: TRBJ2-7; len: 15; abundance: NA; v_gene: TRBV10-3; d_gene: TRBD1; CDR3nt: TGTGCCATCAGTGAGCACAGGGGGCTCACCTACGAGCAGTACTTC; CDR3aa: CAISEHRGLTYEQYF
j_gene: TRBJ2-1; len: 14; abundance: NA; v_gene: TRBV5-4; d_gene: NA; CDR3nt: TGTGCCAGCAGCTTGGGACAGGAGAACCATGAGCAGTTCTTC; CDR3aa: CASSLGQENHEQFF
j_gene: TRBJ2-1; len: 15; abundance: NA; v_gene: TRBV10-1; d_gene: TRBD2; CDR3nt: TGCGCCAGCAGTGAGTCGGGGGGGTCCTACAATGAGCAGTTCTTC; CDR3aa: CASSESGGSYNEQFF
j_gene: TRBJ1-6; len: 14; abundance: NA; v_gene: TRBV5-4; d_gene: NA; CDR3nt: TGTGCCAGCAGCTTGGACCAGTATAATTCACCCCTCCACTTT; CDR3aa: CASSLDQYNSPLHF
j_gene: TRBJ2-7; len: 15; abundance: once; v_gene: TRBV10-3; d_gene: TRBD1; CDR3nt: TGTGCCATCAGCCCCGGGACAGAGAGCTCCTACGAGCAGTACTTC; CDR3aa: CAISPGTESSYEQYF
j_gene: TRBJ2-1; len: 14; abundance: NA; v_gene: TRBV5-6; d_gene: TRBD2; CDR3nt: TGTGCCAGCGGTCCTCTGGGGGGGTACAATGAGCAGTTCTTC; CDR3aa: CASGPLGGYNEQFF
j_gene: TRBJ1-4; len: 14; abundance: NA; v_gene: TRBV7-2; d_gene: NA; CDR3nt: TGTGCCAGCAGCCAACAGCGATCTAATGAAAAACTGTTTTTT; CDR3aa: CASSQQRSNEKLFF
j_gene: TRBJ1-2; len: 14; abundance: NA; v_gene: TRBV27; d_gene: TRBD1; CDR3nt: TGTGCCAGCAGTCCGACAGGGGGGGTATATGGCTACACCTTC; CDR3aa: CASSPTGGVYGYTF
j_gene: TRBJ1-6; len: 15; abundance: once; v_gene: TRBV6-1; d_gene: NA; CDR3nt: TGTGCCAGCAGTGATCCCCAGGGGATACGTTCACCCCTCCACTTT; CDR3aa: CASSDPQGIRSPLHF
j_gene: TRBJ1-2; len: 15; abundance: NA; v_gene: TRBV5-4; d_gene: TRBD1; CDR3nt: TGTGCCAGCAGCTCTAAACAGGGGCGGGGCTATGGCTACACCTTC; CDR3aa: CASSSKQGRGYGYTF
j_gene: TRBJ2-3; len: 16; abundance: NA; v_gene: TRBV25-1; d_gene: TRBD1; CDR3nt: TGTGCCAGCAGTGCCAGACAGGGAAAAGGGACAGATACGCAGTATTTT; CDR3aa: CASSARQGKGTDTQYF
j_gene: TRBJ1-6; len: 15; abundance: once; v_gene: TRBV6-1; d_gene: NA; CDR3nt: TGTGCCAGCAGTGGGGGCAGGGTCTATAATTCACCCCTCCACTTT; CDR3aa: CASSGGRVYNSPLHF
j_gene: TRBJ2-7; len: 14; abundance: NA; v_gene: TRBV6-5; d_gene: NA; CDR3nt: TGTGCCAGCAGCAGAGCGGGTGCAGCTGGGGAGCAGTACTTC; CDR3aa: CASSRAGAAGEQYF
j_gene: TRBJ1-1; len: 15; abundance: NA; v_gene: TRBV7-9; d_gene: TRBD1; CDR3nt: TGTGCCAGCAGCTCAAGACAGGGGATGAACACTGAAGCTTTCTTT; CDR3aa: CASSSRQGMNTEAFF
j_gene: TRBJ1-4; len: 12; abundance: NA; v_gene: TRBV7-9; d_gene: NA; CDR3nt: TGTGCCAGCAGCCCCAGTCATGAAAAACTGTTTTTT; CDR3aa: CASSPSHEKLFF
j_gene: TRBJ2-2; len: 14; abundance: NA; v_gene: TRBV2; d_gene: NA; CDR3nt: TGTGCCAGCACGCAGGGGAAGGGCACCGGGGAGCTGTTTTTT; CDR3aa: CASTQGKGTGELFF
j_gene: TRBJ1-1; len: 12; abundance: NA; v_gene: TRBV2; d_gene: NA; CDR3nt: TGTGCCAGCAGTTCGGGGGTCACTGAAGCTTTCTTT; CDR3aa: CASSSGVTEAFF
j_gene: TRBJ2-5; len: 13; abundance: NA; v_gene: TRBV5-1; d_gene: NA; CDR3nt: TGCGCCAGCAGCTTAGGCTGGATGGAGACCCAGTACTTC; CDR3aa: CASSLGWMETQYF
j_gene: TRBJ2-1; len: 13; abundance: NA; v_gene: TRBV19; d_gene: NA; CDR3nt: TGTGCCAGTAGTATAGGACCCTTTGGTGAGCAGTTCTTC; CDR3aa: CASSIGPFGEQFF
j_gene: TRBJ1-1; len: 15; abundance: NA; v_gene: TRBV5-8; d_gene: NA; CDR3nt: TGTGCCAGCACCTTCTCCCAGTCATCGAACACTGAAGCTTTCTTT; CDR3aa: CASTFSQSSNTEAFF
j_gene: TRBJ2-7; len: 12; abundance: NA; v_gene: TRBV28; d_gene: TRBD2; CDR3nt: TGTGCCAGCGGGGGAGGGATCGACGAGCAGTACTTC; CDR3aa: CASGGGIDEQYF
j_gene: TRBJ2-7; len: 15; abundance: NA; v_gene: TRBV11-2; d_gene: NA; CDR3nt: TGTGCCAGCAGCCCGGGACTCACCGGCATTTACGAGCAGTACTTC; CDR3aa: CASSPGLTGIYEQYF
j_gene: TRBJ2-7; len: 11; abundance: NA; v_gene: TRBV6-5; d_gene: NA; CDR3nt: TGTGCCACCGCTCGGGGGTACGAGCAGTACTTC; CDR3aa: CATARGYEQYF
j_gene: TRBJ1-1; len: 13; abundance: once; v_gene: TRBV9; d_gene: TRBD1; CDR3nt: TGTGCCAGCAGCGTACAGGGGGTCACTGAAGCTTTCTTT; CDR3aa: CASSVQGVTEAFF
j_gene: TRBJ2-4; len: 15; abundance: NA; v_gene: TRBV4-1; d_gene: NA; CDR3nt: TGCGCCAGCAGCCAAGTTGGCGGGGGCGCAAACATTCAGTACTTC; CDR3aa: CASSQVGGGANIQYF
j_gene: TRBJ1-2; len: 13; abundance: once; v_gene: TRBV5-1; d_gene: NA; CDR3nt: TGCGCCAGCAGCTTGGAACCGGGACTGGTCGACACCTTC; CDR3aa: CASSLEPGLVDTF
j_gene: TRBJ2-1; len: 14; abundance: NA; v_gene: TRBV30; d_gene: TRBD1; CDR3nt: TGTGCCTACCAAACCGGGACAGGGGGCAATGAGCAGTTCTTC; CDR3aa: CAYQTGTGGNEQFF
j_gene: TRBJ2-5; len: 15; abundance: NA; v_gene: TRBV5-1; d_gene: NA; CDR3nt: TGCGCCAGCAGCCCTACTGGGGGCGCTGGGGAGACCCAGTACTTC; CDR3aa: CASSPTGGAGETQYF
j_gene: TRBJ1-2; len: 14; abundance: few; v_gene: TRBV7-9; d_gene: NA; CDR3nt: TGTGCCAGCACCTCCATCGGGACACTCCTTGGCTACACCTTC; CDR3aa: CASTSIGTLLGYTF
j_gene: TRBJ2-7; len: 14; abundance: NA; v_gene: TRBV6-1; d_gene: NA; CDR3nt: TGTGCCAGCAGTGATTGGACCGAGAAGTACGAGCAGTACTTC; CDR3aa: CASSDWTEKYEQYF
j_gene: TRBJ2-1; len: 17; abundance: NA; v_gene: TRBV5-4; d_gene: TRBD2; CDR3nt: TGTGCCAGCAGCTTGGTGGGCCGAGCGGGGTCCTACAATGAGCAGTTCTTC; CDR3aa: CASSLVGRAGSYNEQFF
j_gene: TRBJ2-5; len: 15; abundance: NA; v_gene: TRBV6-6; d_gene: NA; CDR3nt: TGTGCCAGCAGTGCCGGGACTGCCTCTAAAGAGACCCAGTACTTC; CDR3aa: CASSAGTASKETQYF
j_gene: TRBJ2-2; len: 18; abundance: NA; v_gene: TRBV4-1; d_gene: NA; CDR3nt: TGCGCCAGCAGCCAAGACGTGGGGCGTGCGACGAACACCGGGGAGCTGTTTTTT; CDR3aa: CASSQDVGRATNTGELFF
j_gene: TRBJ1-1; len: 12; abundance: NA; v_gene: TRBV30; d_gene: TRBD1; CDR3nt: TGTGCCTGGACGACAGGGGACACTGAAGCTTTCTTT; CDR3aa: CAWTTGDTEAFF
j_gene: TRBJ2-3; len: 16; abundance: NA; v_gene: TRBV4-3; d_gene: TRBD2; CDR3nt: TGCGCCAGCAGCCAAGATAGCGGGAGGGCCCCGGATACGCAGTATTTT; CDR3aa: CASSQDSGRAPDTQYF
j_gene: TRBJ1-1; len: 12; abundance: NA; v_gene: TRBV18; d_gene: NA; CDR3nt: TGTGCCAGCTCACTCGGAACCACTGAAGCTTTCTTT; CDR3aa: CASSLGTTEAFF
j_gene: TRBJ2-3; len: 13; abundance: NA; v_gene: TRBV2; d_gene: NA; CDR3nt: TGTGCCAGCAGCCTATACCGCACAGATACGCAGTATTTT; CDR3aa: CASSLYRTDTQYF
j_gene: TRBJ1-1; len: 17; abundance: NA; v_gene: TRBV10-1; d_gene: TRBD1; CDR3nt: TGCGCCAGCAGTGAGTTCCGGGACAGCGGGTTGAACACTGAAGCTTTCTTT; CDR3aa: CASSEFRDSGLNTEAFF
j_gene: TRBJ2-1; len: 15; abundance: NA; v_gene: TRBV4-3; d_gene: TRBD1; CDR3nt: TGCGCCAGCAGCCAAAGGACAGGGGGGTACAATGAGCAGTTCTTC; CDR3aa: CASSQRTGGYNEQFF
j_gene: TRBJ1-4; len: 14; abundance: NA; v_gene: TRBV30; d_gene: NA; CDR3nt: TGTGCCTGGAGCTTTTCGGGCTTTAATGAAAAACTGTTTTTT; CDR3aa: CAWSFSGFNEKLFF
j_gene: TRBJ2-7; len: 16; abundance: NA; v_gene: TRBV7-2; d_gene: NA; CDR3nt: TGTGCCAGCAGCTTATCGACGCAGACACCCTCCTACGAGCAGTACTTC; CDR3aa: CASSLSTQTPSYEQYF
j_gene: TRBJ2-7; len: 14; abundance: NA; v_gene: TRBV4-3; d_gene: NA; CDR3nt: TGCGCCAGCAGCCAAGCAAAAGTAGGGAGCGAGCAGTACTTC; CDR3aa: CASSQAKVGSEQYF
j_gene: TRBJ2-1; len: 12; abundance: NA; v_gene: TRBV29-1; d_gene: NA; CDR3nt: TGCAGCGTTGAAATCTCCTACAATGAGCAGTTCTTC; CDR3aa: CSVEISYNEQFF
j_gene: TRBJ1-1; len: 15; abundance: NA; v_gene: TRBV5-1; d_gene: NA; CDR3nt: TGCGCCAGCAGAATAGAGGCCAGGGGAAACACTGAAGCTTTCTTT; CDR3aa: CASRIEARGNTEAFF
j_gene: TRBJ2-7; len: 16; abundance: NA; v_gene: TRBV6-5; d_gene: TRBD2; CDR3nt: TGTGCCAGCAGTTACACCGGACTAGCGGGAGGATACGAGCAGTACTTC; CDR3aa: CASSYTGLAGGYEQYF
j_gene: TRBJ2-2; len: 17; abundance: NA; v_gene: TRBV7-2; d_gene: TRBD2; CDR3nt: TGTGCCAGCAGCTCATGGCTAGCGGGAGAGATACCCGGGGAGCTGTTTTTT; CDR3aa: CASSSWLAGEIPGELFF
j_gene: TRBJ2-5; len: 16; abundance: once; v_gene: TRBV10-3; d_gene: TRBD2; CDR3nt: TGTGCCATCAGTCTTAAAATGCGGGGGGACCAAGAGACCCAGTACTTC; CDR3aa: CAISLKMRGDQETQYF
j_gene: TRBJ1-2; len: 16; abundance: NA; v_gene: TRBV11-2; d_gene: NA; CDR3nt: TGTGCCAGCAGCTTGGGCAGCGGATATAAAGGGAGGGGCTACACCTTC; CDR3aa: CASSLGSGYKGRGYTF
j_gene: TRBJ2-4; len: 13; abundance: NA; v_gene: TRBV30; d_gene: NA; CDR3nt: TGTGCCTGGAGTGTAATCGCGTTCGGCATTCAGTACTTC; CDR3aa: CAWSVIAFGIQYF
j_gene: TRBJ2-5; len: 15; abundance: NA; v_gene: TRBV18; d_gene: TRBD1; CDR3nt: TGTGCCAGCTCCCCGGGACAGGGGACCCAAGAGACCCAGTACTTC; CDR3aa: CASSPGQGTQETQYF